This is a list of T cell receptor beta chains from one sample in a study of blood T cell repertoires in COVID-19. Assay used: immunoSEQ multiplex PCR; TCRdb lists only in-frame clones, some missing. Of around 300,000 clones in the sample, 80% to 95% were seen once. The sample was peripheral blood. The source is a woman in her twenties or thirties with COVID-19, enrolled during active disease. Both conserved end residues are part of each CDR3. The D gene is left open where the match is weak. Size tells how often a clone was seen (once, few, many) or the class of an expanded clone, and some rows leave it out.

clone size,D gene,V gene,J gene,CDR3 protein,CDR3 DNA
once,-,TRBV12-3/TRBV12-4,TRBJ1-4,CASSGDSEKLFF,TGTGCCAGCAGTGGGGACTCTGAAAAACTGTTTTTT
-,TRBD2,TRBV5-4,TRBJ2-1,CASSSSGRASYNEQFF,TGTGCCAGCAGCTCTAGCGGGAGGGCCAGTTACAATGAGCAGTTCTTC
-,TRBD1,TRBV19,TRBJ2-1,CASTTGYSYNEQFF,TGTGCCAGTACGACAGGGTACTCCTACAATGAGCAGTTCTTC
-,-,TRBV27,TRBJ2-7,CASSYGPGYEQYF,TGTGCCAGCAGCTATGGCCCGGGCTACGAGCAGTACTTC
-,TRBD2,TRBV9,TRBJ2-1,CASSEGLAGSSYNEQFF,TGTGCCAGCAGCGAGGGACTAGCGGGAAGCTCCTACAATGAGCAGTTCTTC
-,-,TRBV9,TRBJ1-2,CASSPYGEGYGYTF,TGTGCCAGCAGCCCATACGGAGAGGGCTATGGCTACACCTTC
-,-,TRBV5-1,TRBJ1-6,CASSPQTGSSNSPLHF,TGCGCCAGCAGCCCTCAGACAGGATCCTCTAATTCACCCCTCCACTTT
-,-,TRBV20-1,TRBJ2-7,CSARLPIGQYF,TGCAGTGCTAGACTCCCCATCGGGCAGTACTTC
few,-,TRBV5-5,TRBJ1-6,CASSPPPGPYSPLHF,TGTGCCAGCAGCCCCCCCCCAGGGCCGTATTCACCCCTCCACTTT
-,TRBD2,TRBV4-1,TRBJ2-5,CASSPLAGGYETQYF,TGCGCCAGCAGCCCTCTAGCGGGAGGGTATGAGACCCAGTACTTC
-,TRBD2,TRBV10-3,TRBJ2-5,CAIKQAGGPGETQYF,TGTGCCATCAAGCAAGCGGGAGGGCCGGGGGAGACCCAGTACTTC
-,-,TRBV3-1/TRBV3-2,TRBJ1-2,CASSQEGTGGYGYTF,TGTGCCAGCAGCCAAGAGGGAACAGGCGGCTATGGCTACACCTTC
-,TRBD1,TRBV19,TRBJ1-5,CASSIVGTASNQPQHF,TGTGCCAGTAGTATAGTTGGGACAGCTAGCAATCAGCCCCAGCATTTT
-,-,TRBV14,TRBJ2-2,CASSQDYNTGELFF,TGTGCCAGCAGCCAAGACTATAACACCGGGGAGCTGTTTTTT
-,-,TRBV11-2,TRBJ1-1,CASSLQGLEAFF,TGTGCCAGCAGCTTACAGGGATTAGAAGCTTTCTTT
few,-,TRBV7-2,TRBJ2-7,CASSASQGSPYEQYF,TGTGCCAGCAGCGCGTCCCAGGGATCTCCCTACGAGCAGTACTTC
-,TRBD1,TRBV28,TRBJ1-4,CASSLLQGSSNEKLFF,TGTGCCAGCAGTTTATTACAGGGGTCAAGTAATGAAAAACTGTTTTTT
-,-,TRBV30,TRBJ1-6,CAWSASSPLHF,TGTGCCTGGAGTGCCTCGTCCCCCCTCCACTTT
-,TRBD1,TRBV6-2/TRBV6-3,TRBJ2-2,CASSLQGVSKVPGELFF,TGTGCCAGCAGTCTCCAGGGGGTTAGCAAAGTCCCCGGGGAGCTGTTTTTT
-,TRBD1,TRBV27,TRBJ2-6,CASSLTPGDSSGANVLTF,TGTGCCAGCAGTTTAACCCCAGGGGACAGCTCTGGGGCCAACGTCCTGACTTTC
-,TRBD1,TRBV3-1/TRBV3-2,TRBJ1-2,CASSQDGTGREGYTF,TGTGCCAGCAGCCAAGATGGGACAGGACGAGAGGGCTACACCTTC
-,-,TRBV20-1,TRBJ2-1,CSASRGSYNEQFF,TGCAGTGCTAGTCGGGGGTCCTACAATGAGCAGTTCTTC
-,-,TRBV24-1,TRBJ1-1,CATRAQGNTEAFF,TGTGCCACCCGAGCTCAGGGGAACACTGAAGCTTTCTTT
-,-,TRBV7-9,TRBJ1-2,CASSLVDSFDGYTF,TGTGCCAGCAGCTTAGTTGACAGTTTCGATGGCTACACCTTC
-,TRBD2,TRBV30,TRBJ2-3,CAWRAAGVSTDTQYF,TGTGCCTGGAGGGCAGCGGGAGTCAGTACAGATACGCAGTATTTT
-,-,TRBV5-1,TRBJ2-3,CASSSVAASTDTQYF,TGCGCCAGCAGCTCAGTAGCGGCTAGCACAGATACGCAGTATTTT
-,-,TRBV6-6,TRBJ1-1,CASIRAGIPFF,TGTGCCAGCATCCGCGCAGGTATTCCTTTCTTT
-,TRBD1,TRBV5-6,TRBJ2-1,CASSPQTGMAAYNEQFF,TGTGCCAGCAGCCCCCAGACAGGGATGGCCGCCTACAATGAGCAGTTCTTC
-,TRBD1,TRBV7-9,TRBJ2-7,CASSLGDSSYEQYF,TGTGCCAGCAGCTTAGGGGACAGCTCCTACGAGCAGTACTTC
-,-,TRBV5-6,TRBJ1-1,CASSLWGGRITEAFF,TGTGCCAGCAGCTTGTGGGGGGGAAGAATTACTGAAGCTTTCTTT
-,TRBD2,TRBV27,TRBJ2-3,CASSARGSRTDTQYF,TGTGCCAGCAGTGCGCGCGGGAGTCGCACAGATACGCAGTATTTT
-,TRBD1,TRBV5-4,TRBJ1-1,CASSGDRGLTNTEAFF,TGTGCCAGCAGCGGGGACAGGGGGCTAACGAACACTGAAGCTTTCTTT
-,-,TRBV19,TRBJ1-5,CASRWGRDQPQHF,TGTGCCAGTAGGTGGGGGCGCGATCAGCCCCAGCATTTT
-,TRBD1,TRBV19,TRBJ2-7,CASSDRDRSYEQYF,TGTGCCAGTAGTGATCGGGACAGATCCTACGAGCAGTACTTC
once,-,TRBV7-9,TRBJ2-3,CASSLGGITDTQYF,TGTGCCAGCAGCTTAGGCGGGATCACAGATACGCAGTATTTT
-,TRBD1,TRBV5-8,TRBJ1-1,CASSKGQVNTEAFF,TGTGCCAGCAGCAAAGGACAGGTGAACACTGAAGCTTTCTTT
once,TRBD2,TRBV4-2,TRBJ2-1,CASSQESRETGEQFF,TGTGCCAGCAGCCAAGAATCGCGGGAGACCGGTGAGCAGTTCTTC
few,-,TRBV12-2,TRBJ2-3,CASRLGTFSDTQYF,TGTGCAAGTCGCTTAGGGACTTTTTCAGATACGCAGTATTTT
-,-,TRBV11-2,TRBJ2-7,CASSWETGSYEQYF,TGTGCCAGCAGCTGGGAGACAGGCTCCTACGAGCAGTACTTC
-,-,TRBV27,TRBJ2-3,CASSLGAWPYTQYF,TGTGCCAGCAGTTTAGGGGCGTGGCCCTATACGCAGTATTTT
-,-,TRBV19,TRBJ2-1,CASSAGGNEQFF,TGTGCCAGTAGTGCAGGGGGGAATGAGCAGTTCTTC
-,-,TRBV7-9,TRBJ2-7,CASSLGAGYEQYF,TGTGCCAGCAGCTTGGGGGCGGGTTACGAGCAGTACTTC
few,-,TRBV28,TRBJ1-5,CASMVAGKGQPQHF,TGTGCCAGCATGGTGGCGGGGAAGGGGCAGCCCCAGCATTTT
once,TRBD1,TRBV5-6,TRBJ1-1,CASSSDRGLFLDTEAFF,TGTGCCAGCAGCTCCGACAGGGGGCTCTTCCTCGACACTGAAGCTTTCTTT
-,-,TRBV7-9,TRBJ2-7,CASSFGLKEEEQYF,TGTGCCAGCAGCTTTGGCCTAAAAGAGGAAGAGCAGTACTTC
-,-,TRBV18,TRBJ1-5,CASSSSGEGQPQHF,TGTGCCAGCTCTTCTTCGGGGGAAGGACAGCCCCAGCATTTT
-,-,TRBV5-1,TRBJ2-2,CASSLGLPNTGELFF,TGCGCCAGCAGCTTAGGACTCCCGAACACCGGGGAGCTGTTTTTT
once,TRBD1,TRBV29-1,TRBJ2-1,CSAGTGGYNEQFF,TGCAGCGCCGGGACAGGGGGTTATAATGAGCAGTTCTTC
-,TRBD1,TRBV6-6,TRBJ1-2,CASRGAGGTAGYTF,TGTGCCAGCAGGGGGGCAGGGGGTACGGCTGGCTACACCTTC
-,TRBD2,TRBV13,TRBJ2-7,CASSSGLAGSYEQYF,TGTGCCAGCAGCTCCGGACTAGCGGGTTCCTACGAGCAGTACTTC
once,TRBD2,TRBV7-3,TRBJ2-3,CASSPAGGTDTQYF,TGTGCCAGCAGCCCCGCGGGGGGTACAGATACGCAGTATTTT
-,TRBD1,TRBV3-1/TRBV3-2,TRBJ2-3,CASSQDYRQGKDTQYF,TGTGCCAGCAGCCAAGATTATAGACAGGGCAAAGATACGCAGTATTTT
-,-,TRBV27,TRBJ2-2,CASSLSLNRAHNTGELFF,TGTGCCAGCAGTTTATCCCTAAACAGGGCGCACAACACCGGGGAGCTGTTTTTT
-,TRBD2,TRBV5-4,TRBJ2-7,CASSLGGRYEQYF,TGTGCCAGCAGCTTGGGCGGGAGATACGAGCAGTACTTC